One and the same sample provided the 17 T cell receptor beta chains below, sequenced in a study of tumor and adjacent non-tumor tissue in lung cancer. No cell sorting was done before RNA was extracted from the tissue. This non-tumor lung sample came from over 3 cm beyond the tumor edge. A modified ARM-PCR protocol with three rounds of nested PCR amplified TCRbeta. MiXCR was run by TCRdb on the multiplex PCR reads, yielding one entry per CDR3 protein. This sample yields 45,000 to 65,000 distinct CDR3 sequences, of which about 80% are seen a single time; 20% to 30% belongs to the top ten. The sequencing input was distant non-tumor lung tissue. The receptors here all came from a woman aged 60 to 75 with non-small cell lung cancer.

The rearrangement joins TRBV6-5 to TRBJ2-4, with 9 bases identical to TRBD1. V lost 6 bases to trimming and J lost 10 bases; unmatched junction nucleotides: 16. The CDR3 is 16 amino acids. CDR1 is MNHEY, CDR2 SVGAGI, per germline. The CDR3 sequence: CASRSRRDRDRNIQYF. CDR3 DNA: TGTGCCAGCAGATCGAGGCGGGACAGGGATCGGAATATTCAGTACTTC.

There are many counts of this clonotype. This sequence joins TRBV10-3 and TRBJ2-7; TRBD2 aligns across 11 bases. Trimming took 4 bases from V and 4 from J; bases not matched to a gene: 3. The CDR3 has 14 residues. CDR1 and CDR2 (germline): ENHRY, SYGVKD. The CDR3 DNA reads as TGTGCCATCAGTGCCGGGACTAGCGGATACGAGCAGTACTTC. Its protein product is CAISAGTSGYEQYF.

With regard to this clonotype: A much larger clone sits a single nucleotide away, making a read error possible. The CDR3 DNA reads as TGTGCCTGGAGTGTACCGTTCCAGGACGGAAAACTGTTTTTT. Translated, it gives CAWSVPFQDGKLFF. V and J are TRBV30 and TRBJ1-4; the D is unclear. The ends were cut back, 0 bases at V and 10 bases at J, with 15 bases in the middle. Per the germline V gene, CDR1 is GTSNPN and CDR2 is SVGIG (reference sequence). The CDR3 covers 14 residues.

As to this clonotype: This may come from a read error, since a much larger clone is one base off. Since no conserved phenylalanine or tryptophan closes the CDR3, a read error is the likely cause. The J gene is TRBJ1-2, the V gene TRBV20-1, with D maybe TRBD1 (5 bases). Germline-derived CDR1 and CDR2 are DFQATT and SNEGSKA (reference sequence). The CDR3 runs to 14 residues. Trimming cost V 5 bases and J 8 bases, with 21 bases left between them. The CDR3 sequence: CSAYTGGAAIGYTL. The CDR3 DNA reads TGCAGTGCTTACACAGGCGGTGCAGCCATAGGCTACACCCTC.

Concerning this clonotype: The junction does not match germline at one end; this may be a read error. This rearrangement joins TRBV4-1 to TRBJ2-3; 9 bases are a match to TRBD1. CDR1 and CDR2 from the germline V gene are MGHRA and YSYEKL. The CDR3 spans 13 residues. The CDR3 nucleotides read TGCGTCAGCGCCGGGACAGGGAGCGATATGCAGTATTTT. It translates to CVSAGTGSDMQYF.

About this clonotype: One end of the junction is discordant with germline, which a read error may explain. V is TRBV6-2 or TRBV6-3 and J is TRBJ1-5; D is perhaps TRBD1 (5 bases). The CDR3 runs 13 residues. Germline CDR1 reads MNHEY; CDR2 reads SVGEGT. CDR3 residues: CASRIGTNQPQHF. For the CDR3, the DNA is TGTGCCAGCAGAATCGGGACCAATCAGCCTCAGCATTTT.

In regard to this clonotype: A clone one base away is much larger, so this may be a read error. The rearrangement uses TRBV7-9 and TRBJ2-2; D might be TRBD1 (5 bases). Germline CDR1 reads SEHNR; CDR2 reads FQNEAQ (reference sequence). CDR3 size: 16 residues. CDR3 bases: TGTGCCAGCAGCTTAGGAGGAGCTCAGGACACCGAGGAGCTGTTTTTT. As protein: CASSLGGAQDTEELFF.

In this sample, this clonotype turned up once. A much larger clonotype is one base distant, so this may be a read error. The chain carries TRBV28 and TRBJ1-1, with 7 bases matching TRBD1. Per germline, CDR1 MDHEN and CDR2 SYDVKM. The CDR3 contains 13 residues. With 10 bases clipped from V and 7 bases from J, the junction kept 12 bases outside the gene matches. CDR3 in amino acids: CATLGPQGIEAFF. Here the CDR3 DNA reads TGTGCCACCCTAGGACCACAGGGGATTGAAGCTTTCTTT.

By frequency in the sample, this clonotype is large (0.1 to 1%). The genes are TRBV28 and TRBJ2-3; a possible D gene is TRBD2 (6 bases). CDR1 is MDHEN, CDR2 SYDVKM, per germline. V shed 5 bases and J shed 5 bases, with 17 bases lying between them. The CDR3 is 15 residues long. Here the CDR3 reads CASSPGDSGLDTQYF. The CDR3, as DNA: TGTGCCAGCAGTCCTGGGGACTCGGGCCTAGATACGCAGTATTTT.

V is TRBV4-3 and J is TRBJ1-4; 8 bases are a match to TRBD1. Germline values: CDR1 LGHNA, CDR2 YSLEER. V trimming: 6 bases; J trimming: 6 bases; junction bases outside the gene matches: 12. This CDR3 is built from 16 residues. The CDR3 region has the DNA TGCGCCAGCAGGCAATGGACAGGGCTCCCCGATGAAAAACTGTTTTTT. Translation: CASRQWTGLPDEKLFF.

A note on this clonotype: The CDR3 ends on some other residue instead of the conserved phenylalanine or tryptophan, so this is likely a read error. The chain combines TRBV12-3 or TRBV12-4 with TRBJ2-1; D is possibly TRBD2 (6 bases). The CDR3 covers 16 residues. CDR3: CANSPRLVQRGYEQFL. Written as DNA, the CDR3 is TGTGCCAACAGTCCACGACTAGTCCAACGTGGGTATGAGCAGTTCTTA.

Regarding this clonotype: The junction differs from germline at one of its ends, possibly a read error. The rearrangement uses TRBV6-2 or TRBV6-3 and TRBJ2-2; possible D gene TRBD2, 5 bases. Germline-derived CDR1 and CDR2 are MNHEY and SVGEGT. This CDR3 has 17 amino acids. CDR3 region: CASSYTQHRAKTGELVF. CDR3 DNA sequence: TGTGCCAGCAGTTACACCCAACATAGGGCCAAAACCGGGGAGCTGGTTTTT.

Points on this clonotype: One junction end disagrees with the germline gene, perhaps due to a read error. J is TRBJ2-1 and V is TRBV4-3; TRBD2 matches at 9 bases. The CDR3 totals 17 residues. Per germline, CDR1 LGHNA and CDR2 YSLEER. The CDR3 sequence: CASSQGVRAGGNNEQFF. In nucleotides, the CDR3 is TGCGCCAGCAGCCAAGGCGTACGAGCGGGAGGAAACAATGAGCAATTCTTC.

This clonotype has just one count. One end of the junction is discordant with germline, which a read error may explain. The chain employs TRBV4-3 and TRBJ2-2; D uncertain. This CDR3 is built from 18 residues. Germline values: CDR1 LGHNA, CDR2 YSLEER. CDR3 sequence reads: CASSQVAASRAYTGELFF. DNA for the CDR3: TGCGCCAGCAGCCAAGTAGCAGCCTCTCGCGCTTACACCGGAGAGCTATTTTTT.

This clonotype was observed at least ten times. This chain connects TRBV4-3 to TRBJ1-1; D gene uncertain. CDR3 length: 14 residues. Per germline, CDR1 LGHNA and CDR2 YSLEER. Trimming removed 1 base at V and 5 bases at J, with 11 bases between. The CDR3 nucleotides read TGCGCCAGCAGCCAAGCTTCAGAGAGGACTGAAGCTTTCTTT. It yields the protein CASSQASERTEAFF.

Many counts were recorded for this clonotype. In DNA form, the CDR3 reads TGTGCCATACAGGGGGGCGACACTGAAGCTTTCTTT. Translated, it gives CAIQGGDTEAFF. The rearrangement links TRBV12-3 or TRBV12-4 to TRBJ1-1; 8 bases are a match to TRBD1. There are 12 residues in the CDR3. V was pared by 10 bases and J by 3 bases, with 4 bases of the junction left unmatched.

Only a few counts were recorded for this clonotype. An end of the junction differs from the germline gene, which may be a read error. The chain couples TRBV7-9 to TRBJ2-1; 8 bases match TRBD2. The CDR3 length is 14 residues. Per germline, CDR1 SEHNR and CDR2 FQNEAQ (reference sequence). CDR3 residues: CTSSSLREGDEQFF. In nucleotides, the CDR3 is TGTACCAGTAGCTCGCTCCGGGAGGGCGATGAGCAGTTCTTC.